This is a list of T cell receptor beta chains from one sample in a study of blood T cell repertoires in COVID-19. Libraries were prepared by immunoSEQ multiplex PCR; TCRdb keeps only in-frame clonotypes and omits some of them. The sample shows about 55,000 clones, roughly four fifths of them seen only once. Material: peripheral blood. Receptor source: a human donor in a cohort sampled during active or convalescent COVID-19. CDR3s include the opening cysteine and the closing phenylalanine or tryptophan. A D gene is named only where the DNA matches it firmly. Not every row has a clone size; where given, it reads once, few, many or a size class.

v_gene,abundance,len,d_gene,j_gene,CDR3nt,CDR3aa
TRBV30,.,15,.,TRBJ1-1,TGTGCCTGGAGCGCCGGGTCAAGAATGAACACTGAAGCTTTCTTT,CAWSAGSRMNTEAFF
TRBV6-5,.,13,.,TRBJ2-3,TGTGCCAGCAGTCCCCCCGGGATAGATACGCAGTATTTT,CASSPPGIDTQYF
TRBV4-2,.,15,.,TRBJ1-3,TGTGCCAGCAGCCGACAACAGGGACCAGGAAACACCATATATTTT,CASSRQQGPGNTIYF
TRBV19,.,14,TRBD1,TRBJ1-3,TGTGCCAGTACCCTGACAGGGTCTGGAAACACCATATATTTT,CASTLTGSGNTIYF
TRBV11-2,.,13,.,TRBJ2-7,TGTGCCAGCAGCCCCGGGAGCTCCTACGAGCAGTACTTC,CASSPGSSYEQYF
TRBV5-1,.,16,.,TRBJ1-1,TGCGCCAGCAGCTCCCCCAGCGCGGGGATGAACACTGAAGCTTTCTTT,CASSSPSAGMNTEAFF
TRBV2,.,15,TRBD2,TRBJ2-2,TGTGCCAGCATGACGGGGGGATCGGCCACCGGGGAGCTGTTTTTT,CASMTGGSATGELFF
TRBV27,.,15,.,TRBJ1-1,TGTGCCAGCAGTTTATCACAGGTATTGAACACTGAAGCTTTCTTT,CASSLSQVLNTEAFF
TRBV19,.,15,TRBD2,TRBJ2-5,TGTGCCAGTAGTATAGGGTCTGTGGGGGGGGAGACCCAGTACTTC,CASSIGSVGGETQYF
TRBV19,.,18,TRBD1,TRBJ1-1,TGTGCCAGTAGTACCAAGCCGGGCACAGGGGCCATTAACACTGAAGCTTTCTTT,CASSTKPGTGAINTEAFF
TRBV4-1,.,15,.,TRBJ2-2,TGCGCCAGCAGCCAATTATCCCGGGGCACCGGGGAGCTGTTTTTT,CASSQLSRGTGELFF
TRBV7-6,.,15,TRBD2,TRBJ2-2,TGTGCCAGCAGCCCGACTAGCGGACACACCGGGGAGCTGTTTTTT,CASSPTSGHTGELFF
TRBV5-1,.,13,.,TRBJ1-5,TGCGCCAGCAGCCGGAGTGGCAATCAGCCCCAGCATTTT,CASSRSGNQPQHF
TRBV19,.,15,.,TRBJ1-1,TGTGCCAGTAGTCCTCAGAGGGTACCGAACACTGAAGCTTTCTTT,CASSPQRVPNTEAFF
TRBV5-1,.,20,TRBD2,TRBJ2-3,TGCGCCAGCAGCCACGGACTAGCGGGGGCCCTGCTTTCCGGCACAGATACGCAGTATTTT,CASSHGLAGALLSGTDTQYF
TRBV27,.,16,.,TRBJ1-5,TGTGCCAGCAGTCCGGACAGTGGGACGCGCAATCAGCCCCAGCATTTT,CASSPDSGTRNQPQHF
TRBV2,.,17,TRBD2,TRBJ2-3,TGTGCCAGCAGGGGCGGGGGGGCATCATATGGCACAGATACGCAGTATTTT,CASRGGGASYGTDTQYF
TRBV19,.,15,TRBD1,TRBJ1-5,TGTGCCAGTAGTATAGAGGGGACAGGCCTTAGGCCCCAGCATTTT,CASSIEGTGLRPQHF
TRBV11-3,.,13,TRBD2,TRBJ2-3,TGTGCCAGCTCGGCGGGGGTTCAAGATACGCAGTATTTT,CASSAGVQDTQYF
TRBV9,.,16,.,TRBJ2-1,TGTGCCAGCAGCTTCTCTAGTGGGGGCCTTTACAATGAGCAGTTCTTC,CASSFSSGGLYNEQFF
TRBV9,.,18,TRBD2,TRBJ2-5,TGTGCCAGCAGCGTAGGGGCCCTCGCGGGGGGGCCGTTGGAGACCCAGTACTTC,CASSVGALAGGPLETQYF
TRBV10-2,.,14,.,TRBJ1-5,TGCGCCAGCAGGGACAGCGGGGGCAATCAGCCCCAGCATTTT,CASRDSGGNQPQHF
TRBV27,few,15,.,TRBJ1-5,TGTGCCAGCAGTTTATTCGGGTATAGCAATCAGCCCCAGCATTTT,CASSLFGYSNQPQHF
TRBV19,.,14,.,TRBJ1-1,TGTGCCAGTAGGTGGGGCACGAAGAGCACTGAAGCTTTCTTT,CASRWGTKSTEAFF
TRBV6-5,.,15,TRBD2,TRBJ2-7,TGTGCCAGCAGTTACGCCTCGCGGGGGTCCGGGGAGCAGTACTTC,CASSYASRGSGEQYF
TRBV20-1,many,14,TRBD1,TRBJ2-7,TGCAGTGCTAGTCCGTTGGGACAGAACTACGAGCAGTACTTC,CSASPLGQNYEQYF
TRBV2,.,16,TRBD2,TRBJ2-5,TGTGCCAGCAGTGAGGCAAGCGGGGGGGCCGGAGAGACCCAGTACTTC,CASSEASGGAGETQYF
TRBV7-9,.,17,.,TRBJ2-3,TGTGCCAGCAGCTTAGATAACGGGGGGCCTAGCACAGATACGCAGTATTTT,CASSLDNGGPSTDTQYF
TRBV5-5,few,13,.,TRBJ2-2,TGTGCCAGCAGCTTGGAGCTAACCGGGGAGCTGTTTTTT,CASSLELTGELFF
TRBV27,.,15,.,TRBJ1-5,TGTGCCAGCAGTTCCCAGTCGGGGGGCAATCAGCCCCAGCATTTT,CASSSQSGGNQPQHF
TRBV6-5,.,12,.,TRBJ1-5,TGTGCCAGCAGCCTCGACAGTCAGCCCCAGCATTTT,CASSLDSQPQHF
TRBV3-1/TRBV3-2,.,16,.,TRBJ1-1,TGTGCCAGCAGCCAAGATGTAAAGTGGCAGGGGACTGAAGCTTTCTTT,CASSQDVKWQGTEAFF
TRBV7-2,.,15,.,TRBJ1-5,TGTGCCAGCAGCTTGCGATCAGGGAGCAATCAGCCCCAGCATTTT,CASSLRSGSNQPQHF
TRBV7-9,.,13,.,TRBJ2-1,TGTGCCAGCAGCTTAGCGCGGAGCGACGAGCAGTTCTTC,CASSLARSDEQFF
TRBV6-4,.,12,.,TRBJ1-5,TGTGCCAGCACTAGCCTGCTACAGCCCCAGCATTTT,CASTSLLQPQHF
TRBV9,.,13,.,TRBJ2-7,TGTGCCAGCAGCGTGGCCCTCTCCTACGAGCAGTACTTC,CASSVALSYEQYF
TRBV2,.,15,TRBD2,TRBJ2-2,TGTGCCAGCAGGGGGACTAGCGGGGGAGGAGGGGAGCTGTTTTTT,CASRGTSGGGGELFF
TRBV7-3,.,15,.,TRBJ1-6,TGTGCCAGCAGCTCCGGGACACCTGATAATTCACCCCTCCACTTT,CASSSGTPDNSPLHF
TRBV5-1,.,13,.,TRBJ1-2,TGCGCCAGCAGCTTGGATCCCCGGGATGGCTACACCTTC,CASSLDPRDGYTF
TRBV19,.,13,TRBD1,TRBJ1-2,TGTGCCAGTAGTATAAGGAGAGGGGGCGGCTACACCTTC,CASSIRRGGGYTF
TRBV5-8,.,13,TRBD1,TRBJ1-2,TGTGCCAGCAGCTTGAACAGGGGGGATCTCTACACCTTC,CASSLNRGDLYTF
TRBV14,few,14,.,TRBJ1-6,TGTGCCACCCAGAGGGACACTTATAATTCACCCCTCCACTTT,CATQRDTYNSPLHF
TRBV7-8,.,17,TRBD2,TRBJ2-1,TGTGCCAGCAGTTTAGGGCCGGGACTAGCGGGATACAATGAGCAGTTCTTC,CASSLGPGLAGYNEQFF
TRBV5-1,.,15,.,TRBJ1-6,TGCGCCAGCACTTGGGACATCCCCTATAATTCACCCCTCCACTTT,CASTWDIPYNSPLHF
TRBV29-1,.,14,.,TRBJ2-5,TGCAGCGTTTTACGGGACTCCTCGGGGAGGACCCAGTACTTC,CSVLRDSSGRTQYF
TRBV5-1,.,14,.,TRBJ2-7,TGCGCCAGCAGCACGACAGGTACGCCCTACGAGCAGTACTTC,CASSTTGTPYEQYF
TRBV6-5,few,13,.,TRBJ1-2,TGTGCCAGCAGCCACTACAGGGATCATGGCTACACCTTC,CASSHYRDHGYTF
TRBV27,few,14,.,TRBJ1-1,TGTGCCAGCAGTGCGCCGGGGTTGAACACTGAAGCTTTCTTT,CASSAPGLNTEAFF
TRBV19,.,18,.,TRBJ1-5,TGTGCCAGTAGTACGCCCGACAGGACTCGAGAGAGCAATCAGCCCCAGCATTTT,CASSTPDRTRESNQPQHF
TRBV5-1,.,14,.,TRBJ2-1,TGCGCCAGCATGTATACAACAGCATACAATGAGCAGTTCTTC,CASMYTTAYNEQFF
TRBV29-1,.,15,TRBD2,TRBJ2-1,TGCAGCGTTGTCGTAGCGGGGAAAGGGCACAATGAGCAGTTCTTC,CSVVVAGKGHNEQFF